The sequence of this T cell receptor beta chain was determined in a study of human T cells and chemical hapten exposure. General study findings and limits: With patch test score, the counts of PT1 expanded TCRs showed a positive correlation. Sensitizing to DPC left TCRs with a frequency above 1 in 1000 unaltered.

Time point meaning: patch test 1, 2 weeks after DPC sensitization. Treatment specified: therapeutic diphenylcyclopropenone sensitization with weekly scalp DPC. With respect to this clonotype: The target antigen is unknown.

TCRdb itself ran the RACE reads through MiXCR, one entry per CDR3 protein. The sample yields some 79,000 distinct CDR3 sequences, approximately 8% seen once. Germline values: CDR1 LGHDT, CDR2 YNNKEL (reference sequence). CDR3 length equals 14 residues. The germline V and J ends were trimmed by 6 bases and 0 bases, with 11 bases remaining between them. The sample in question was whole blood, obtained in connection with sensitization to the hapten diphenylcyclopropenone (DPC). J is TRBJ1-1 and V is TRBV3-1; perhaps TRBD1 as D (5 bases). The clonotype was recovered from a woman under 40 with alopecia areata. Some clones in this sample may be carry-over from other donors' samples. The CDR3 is CASSPRGVNTEAFF. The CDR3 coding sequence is TGTGCCAGCAGTCCCCGGGGGGTGAACACTGAAGCTTTCTTT.